This T cell receptor (beta chain) was recovered during a study of blood T cell repertoires in COVID-19. Study-wide background: The origin of the acute and convalescent COVID-19 samples was the United States, Italy and Spain. T cells, B-cell-depleted T cells, or PBMCs provided the cDNA or gDNA that served as material.

V lost 3 bases to trimming and J lost 2 bases, with 12 bases between them. Germline CDR1 reads SGDLS; CDR2 reads YYNGEE. This CDR3 region has 16 residues. As handled by the study authors: How many nucleated cells were present was estimated from reference gene primer amplification. Clones were sequenced by immunoSEQ multiplex PCR, and TCRdb holds only the in-frame ones, with some missing. The V and J calls and clone size are taken from that table; D and trimming were inferred from the DNA. The table includes a few hundred thousand clones, nearly 90% detected once. Seattle patient enrollment occurred during active infection, with longitudinal follow-up thereafter.

V and J are TRBV9 and TRBJ1-6, with D perhaps TRBD1 (5 bases). What was sequenced was peripheral blood. This clonotype was sampled from a woman aged 60-75 years with COVID-19, enrolled during active disease. Here the CDR3 reads CASSDEGDPYNSPLHF. The CDR3 bases are TGTGCCAGCAGCGATGAAGGGGATCCCTATAATTCACCCCTCCACTTT.